This T cell receptor beta chain was recorded in a study of blood T cell repertoires in COVID-19. Turning to the study itself: The study drew acute and convalescent COVID-19 samples from the United States, Italy and Spain. Sources were T cells, B-cell-depleted T cells, or PBMCs; the material itself was cDNA or gDNA.

Original processing notes: Estimation of nucleated cell counts was performed using reference gene primer amplification. Assay: immunoSEQ multiplex PCR; the TCRdb copy retains only in-frame clones and omits some. That table supplies the V and J calls and clone size; D and trimming were determined from the DNA. The sample contains approximately 120,000 clones, around three quarters of which appear only once. V lost 3 bases, J lost 5 bases, and 11 bases lay in between. The CDR3 is 14 residues long. Per the germline V gene, CDR1 is LGHDT and CDR2 is YNNKEL (reference sequence). The clonotype originates from a man in his forties or fifties with active or convalescent COVID-19. Sequenced material: peripheral blood. The V gene is TRBV3-1 (or the pseudogene TRBV3-2), the J gene TRBJ2-1; tentatively, D is TRBD1 (5 bases). The CDR3 bases are TGTGCCAGCAGCCACCTAAGGGGTAACAATGAGCAGTTCTTC. This encodes CASSHLRGNNEQFF.